This entry describes one T cell receptor (beta chain). The data stem from a study of cytomegalovirus exposure and HLA in healthy donors. PCR involved 60 Vbeta and 13 Jbeta primers. Assay used: immunoSEQ multiplex PCR; TCRdb lists only in-frame clones, some missing. The repertoire holds fewer than 200,000 clones, with about four fifths as singletons. This CDR3 region has 21 residues. Germline trimming cut 3 bases from V and 0 bases from J; bases unmatched to any gene: 19. The germline CDR1 and CDR2 sequences are SGHDN and FVKESK. This clonotype originated in a man aged 30 to 45 in good health and CMV-seronegative. J is TRBJ2-4 and V is TRBV14; 8 bases are a match to TRBD1. Sequenced input: PBMCs. The CDR3 sequence is CASSHERLGNRGALAKNIQYF. CDR3 in DNA: TGTGCCAGCAGCCATGAAAGATTGGGTAACAGGGGGGCCTTAGCCAAAAACATTCAGTACTTC.